The rows below give T cell receptor beta chains drawn from one sample of a study of human T cells and chemical hapten exposure. TCRdb re-called the RACE reads with MiXCR, one entry per CDR3 protein. This table holds around 300,000 distinct CDR3 sequences, around 7% found once. Sequenced material: whole blood, taken in connection with sensitization to the hapten diphenylcyclopropenone (DPC). The source is a woman under 30 with alopecia areata. Some clones in this sample may be carry-over from other donors' samples. Each CDR3 is given with its conserved first and last residue. D genes are given only for firm matches. Not every row has a clone size; where given, it reads once, few, many or a size class.

size | J | D | V | DNA | CDR3
many | TRBJ2-5 | TRBD2 | TRBV4-3 | TGCGCCAGCAGCCAAGAGGGGGAGGGGCGGCTTGGAACCCAGTACTTC | CASSQEGEGRLGTQYF
many | TRBJ2-4 | NA | TRBV19 | TGTGCCAGTAGTATAGCCCCCAAAAACATTCAGTACTTC | CASSIAPKNIQYF
many | TRBJ1-2 | NA | TRBV6-2/TRBV6-3 | TGTGCCATCGGACAAGGCACTGGCTACACCTTC | CAIGQGTGYTF
NA | TRBJ2-1 | NA | TRBV6-6 | TGTGCCAGCAGTTTCCGAACCGGGACGCTATACAATGAGCAGTTCTTC | CASSFRTGTLYNEQFF
NA | TRBJ2-4 | NA | TRBV4-3 | TGCGCCAGCAGCCAAGAATTAGGAATTGCCAAAAACATTCAGTACTTC | CASSQELGIAKNIQYF
NA | TRBJ2-7 | NA | TRBV29-1 | TGCAGCGTTGAATCCCCCGGCGGGCACGAGCAGTACTTC | CSVESPGGHEQYF
NA | TRBJ2-5 | NA | TRBV7-9 | TGTGCCAGCAGCCCATGGGGACAAGAGACCCAGTACTTC | CASSPWGQETQYF
many | TRBJ2-7 | NA | TRBV6-2/TRBV6-3 | TGTGCCAGCTCGAACCAGGGCCTCTCCTACGAGCAGTACTTC | CASSNQGLSYEQYF
NA | TRBJ1-1 | NA | TRBV6-2/TRBV6-3 | TGTGCCAGCAGTCCTGTGTCCAGGGGAGAAGCTTTCTTT | CASSPVSRGEAFF
NA | TRBJ1-1 | NA | TRBV5-4 | TGTGCCAGCAGCTTCTTAATCGCGGGGTCTGAAGCTTTCTTT | CASSFLIAGSEAFF
few | TRBJ2-1 | NA | TRBV20-1 | TGCAGTGCCGCCCTTGGTGAGCAGTTCTTC | CSAALGEQFF